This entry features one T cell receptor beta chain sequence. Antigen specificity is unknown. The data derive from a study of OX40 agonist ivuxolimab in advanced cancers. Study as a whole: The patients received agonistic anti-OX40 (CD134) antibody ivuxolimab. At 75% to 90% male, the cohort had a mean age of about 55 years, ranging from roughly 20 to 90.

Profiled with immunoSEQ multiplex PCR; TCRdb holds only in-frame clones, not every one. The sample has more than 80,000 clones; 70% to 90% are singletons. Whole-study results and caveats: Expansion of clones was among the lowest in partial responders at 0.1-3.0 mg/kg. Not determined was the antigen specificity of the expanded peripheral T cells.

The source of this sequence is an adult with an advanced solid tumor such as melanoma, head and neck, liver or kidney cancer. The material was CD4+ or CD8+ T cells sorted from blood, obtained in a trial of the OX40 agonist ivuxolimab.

CDR3 coding DNA: TGTGCCAGCAGCGTAGGGGGGCTCCCAAATTTTGAAAAACTGTTTTTT. Translated: CASSVGGLPNFEKLFF. The chain uses TRBV9 and TRBJ1-4, with D perhaps matching TRBD1 (6 bases). V was cut by 0 bases and J by 7 bases, with 16 bases left in between. Germline lookup yields CDR1 SGDLS and CDR2 YYNGEE. The CDR3 runs to 16 residues.